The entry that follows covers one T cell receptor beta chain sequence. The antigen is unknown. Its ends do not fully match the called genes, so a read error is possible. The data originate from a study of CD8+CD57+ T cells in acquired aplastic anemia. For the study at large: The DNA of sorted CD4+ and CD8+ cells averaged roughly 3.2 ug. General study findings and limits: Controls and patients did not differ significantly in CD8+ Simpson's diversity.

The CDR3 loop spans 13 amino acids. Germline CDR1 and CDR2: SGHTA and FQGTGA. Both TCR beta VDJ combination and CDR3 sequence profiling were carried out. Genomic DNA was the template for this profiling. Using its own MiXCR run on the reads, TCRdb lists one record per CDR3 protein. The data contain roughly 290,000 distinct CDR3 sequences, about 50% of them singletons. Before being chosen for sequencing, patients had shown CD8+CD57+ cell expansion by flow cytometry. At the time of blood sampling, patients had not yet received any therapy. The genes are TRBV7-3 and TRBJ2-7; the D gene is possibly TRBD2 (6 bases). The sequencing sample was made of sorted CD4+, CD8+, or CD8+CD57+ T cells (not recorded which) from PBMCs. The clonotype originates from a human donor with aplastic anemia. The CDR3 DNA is TGTGCCTGCAGCGAGCGGGCCTGGCACGAGCAGTACTTC. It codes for CACSERAWHEQYF.